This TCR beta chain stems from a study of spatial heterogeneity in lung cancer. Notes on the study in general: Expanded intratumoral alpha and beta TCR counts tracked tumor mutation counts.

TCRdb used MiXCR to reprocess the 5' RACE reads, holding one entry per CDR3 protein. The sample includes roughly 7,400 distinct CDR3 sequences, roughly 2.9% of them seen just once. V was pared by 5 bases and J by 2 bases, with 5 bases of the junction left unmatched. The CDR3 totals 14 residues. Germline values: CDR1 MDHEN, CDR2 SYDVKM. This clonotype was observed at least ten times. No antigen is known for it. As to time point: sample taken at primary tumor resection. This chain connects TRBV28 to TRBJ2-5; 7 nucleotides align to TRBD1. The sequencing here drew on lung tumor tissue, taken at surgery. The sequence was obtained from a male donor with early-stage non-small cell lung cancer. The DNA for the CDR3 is TGTGCCAGCAGTCTAGGGGGACAGCAAGAGACCCAGTACTTC. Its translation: CASSLGGQQETQYF.